Listed below are T cell receptor beta chains from one sample, sequenced in a study of a mutant IDH1 vaccine in newly diagnosed glioma. Libraries were prepared by immunoSEQ multiplex PCR; TCRdb keeps only in-frame clonotypes and omits some of them. Of tens of thousands of clones in the sample, over 80% were seen once. The antigens for these receptors are not known. The sequenced sample was PBMCs, obtained from a glioma patient whose treatment included an IDH1 peptide vaccine. The receptors derive from a middle-aged man with glioma. CDR3s include the opening cysteine and the closing phenylalanine or tryptophan. Fields, in order: V gene, D gene, clone size, J gene, CDR3 DNA, CDR3 protein. A D gene is named only where the DNA matches it firmly. Size tells how often a clone was seen (once, few, many) or the class of an expanded clone, and some rows leave it out.

>TRBV11-2|TRBD1|NA|TRBJ1-3
TGTGCCTCAGGGGGACTCTCTGGAAACACCATATATTTT
CASGGLSGNTIYF
>TRBV20-1|NA|NA|TRBJ1-2
TGCAGTGCTAGCGCCTATGGCTACACCTTC
CSASAYGYTF
>TRBV30|TRBD2|NA|TRBJ2-7
TGTGCCTGGAGTGTCCCCTCGAAGGCAGCGGGACAGTACTTC
CAWSVPSKAAGQYF
>TRBV25-1|NA|NA|TRBJ1-6
TGTGCCAGCAGTGAGACTACGACAGGCGGGGGTTCACCCCTCCACTTT
CASSETTTGGGSPLHF
>TRBV21-1|NA|NA|TRBJ2-5
TGTGCCAGCAGCATGGGAGGGGGAACCCAAGAGACCCAGTACTTC
CASSMGGGTQETQYF
>TRBV29-1|NA|once|TRBJ1-1
TGCAGCGTCCGGGGGGGTCGGAACACTGAAGCTTTCTTT
CSVRGGRNTEAFF
>TRBV7-9|TRBD2|NA|TRBJ2-5
TGTGCCAGCAGCGGTCTAGCGGGGGGACCGTACCAAGAGACCCAGTACTTC
CASSGLAGGPYQETQYF
>TRBV19|NA|NA|TRBJ1-2
TGTGCCAGTAGTATAGACGGACGATCCTATGGCTACACCTTC
CASSIDGRSYGYTF
>TRBV4-2|NA|NA|TRBJ2-1
TGTGCCAGCAGCCTCACGGGATACAATGAGCAGTTCTTC
CASSLTGYNEQFF
>TRBV7-9|NA|NA|TRBJ1-2
TGTGCCAGCAGCCACTCGAGGGTGGGACATGGCTACACCTTC
CASSHSRVGHGYTF
>TRBV5-6|NA|NA|TRBJ1-2
TGTGCCAGCAGCTTGGAGCCAGGGCCGAACTATGGCTACACCTTC
CASSLEPGPNYGYTF
>TRBV12-1|NA|NA|TRBJ2-7
NA
CASSFGVGSPTYEQYF
>TRBV5-1|NA|NA|TRBJ2-7
TGCGCCAGCAGCTTGCGCTATGCACAGGGAGAGTCGTCCTACGAGCAGTACTTC
CASSLRYAQGESSYEQYF
>TRBV2|NA|NA|TRBJ1-4
TGTGCCAGCTGGGAGGGTTCAACTAATGAAAAACTGTTTTTT
CASWEGSTNEKLFF
>TRBV6-1|TRBD1|NA|TRBJ2-1
TGTGCCAGCAGTCAGACAGGGGCCTCCTACAATGAGCAGTTCTTC
CASSQTGASYNEQFF
>TRBV30|NA|NA|TRBJ1-5
TGTGCCTGGAGTGTAAGGGCAGGGCGCAATCAGCCCCAGCATTTT
CAWSVRAGRNQPQHF
>TRBV19|NA|NA|TRBJ2-2
TGTGCCAGTCGACTAGTCGGCTACACCGGGGAGCTGTTTTTT
CASRLVGYTGELFF
>TRBV27|TRBD2|NA|TRBJ2-1
TGTGCCAGCAGGTCCGGGACTAGCGGGAGCTATGAGCAGTTCTTC
CASRSGTSGSYEQFF
>TRBV15|NA|NA|TRBJ2-7
TGTGCCACCAGCAGAGGGACAGCCTCCTACGAGCAGTACTTC
CATSRGTASYEQYF
>TRBV14|NA|NA|TRBJ1-3
TGTGCCAGCAGCCGAACGGGAAACACCATATATTTT
CASSRTGNTIYF
>TRBV7-2|NA|NA|TRBJ1-4
TGTGCCAGCAGCTTTGGGGGGGCTGAGGAAAAACTGTTTTTT
CASSFGGAEEKLFF
>TRBV7-3|NA|NA|TRBJ1-2
TGTGCCAGCAGCCGAACCGGGCAGGAGGGAATCTATGGCTACACCTTC
CASSRTGQEGIYGYTF
>TRBV4-2|TRBD1|NA|TRBJ1-2
TGTGCCAGCAGCCAGAAGGGACAGAGCTATGGCTACACCTTC
CASSQKGQSYGYTF
>TRBV6-1|TRBD2|NA|TRBJ2-1
TGTGCCAGCAGTGACTATAGCGGGAGGCTGAGGGAGCAGTTCTTC
CASSDYSGRLREQFF
>TRBV5-4|TRBD1|NA|TRBJ2-7
TGTGCCAGCAGCCCCCGGGACAGGCACTACGAGCAGTACTTC
CASSPRDRHYEQYF
>TRBV5-1|TRBD1|NA|TRBJ1-5
TGCGCCAGCAGCTTGGGAGGACAGGGCAATCAGCCCCAGCATTTT
CASSLGGQGNQPQHF
>TRBV7-9|TRBD1|NA|TRBJ1-5
TGTGCCAGCAGCTCATCGGACAGGTTGGGCAATCAGCCCCAGCATTTT
CASSSSDRLGNQPQHF
>TRBV19|TRBD2|NA|TRBJ2-1
TGTGCCAGTAGTATACCGACTAGCGGGAGTTACCACAATGAGCAGTTCTTC
CASSIPTSGSYHNEQFF
>TRBV7-9|NA|NA|TRBJ1-3
TGTGCCAGCAGCTTTATGGACAGCTCTGGAAACACCATATATTTT
CASSFMDSSGNTIYF
>TRBV5-1|NA|NA|TRBJ2-3
TGCGCCAGCAGCTTGGGAGGGGGTAGCACAGATACGCAGTATTTT
CASSLGGGSTDTQYF
>TRBV4-3|NA|NA|TRBJ1-6
TGCGCCAGCAGCCAACATACCGATGACGGGTACTATAATTCACCCCTCCACTTT
CASSQHTDDGYYNSPLHF
>TRBV27|NA|NA|TRBJ1-2
TGTGCCAGCAGTTTTAGGGTGGACTATGGCTACACCTTC
CASSFRVDYGYTF
>TRBV27|TRBD1|NA|TRBJ1-5
TGTGCCAGCAGCCCCTTCCGGACAGGCCCAAATCAGCCCCAGCATTTT
CASSPFRTGPNQPQHF
>TRBV19|NA|NA|TRBJ1-2
TGTGCCAGTAGTATACGGCAGTTCTATGGCTACACCTTC
CASSIRQFYGYTF
>TRBV27|TRBD1|NA|TRBJ2-7
TGTGCCAGCAGGGAGGGACTTACCGGGACAGGGGGCTACGAGCAGTACTTC
CASREGLTGTGGYEQYF
>TRBV30|TRBD1|once|TRBJ1-1
TGTGCCTATCGGACAGGCGAAGGGAACACTGAAGCTTTCTTT
CAYRTGEGNTEAFF
>TRBV19|NA|once|TRBJ2-7
TGTGCCAGTAGTATAGATCTCGTCAGCTCCTACGAGCAGTACTTC
CASSIDLVSSYEQYF
>TRBV10-3|NA|NA|TRBJ2-7
TGTGCCATCAGTGAGTCTGGCAGGACGGGAGAGCAGTACTTC
CAISESGRTGEQYF
>TRBV29-1|NA|NA|TRBJ2-5
TGCAGCGTTGTGGCGGGCTTAGAGACCCAGTACTTC
CSVVAGLETQYF
>TRBV28|TRBD1|NA|TRBJ1-2
TGTGCCAGCAGTTTACCGGGACAGGGAATCTATGGCTACACCTTC
CASSLPGQGIYGYTF
>TRBV7-9|NA|NA|TRBJ2-7
TGTGCCAGCAGCCAAACTGGCGACGAGCAGTACTTC
CASSQTGDEQYF
>TRBV27|NA|once|TRBJ2-7
TGTGCCAGCAGTCCAAGCGCTAGGCACGAGCAGTACTTC
CASSPSARHEQYF
>TRBV9|TRBD1|NA|TRBJ1-4
TGTGCCAGCAGCGTGGGGACAGGGCGATCGGAGGAACTGTTTTTT
CASSVGTGRSEELFF
>TRBV19|NA|NA|TRBJ1-5
TGTGCCAGTAGTATAGACGCAATATCCCGCAATCAGCCCCAGCATTTT
CASSIDAISRNQPQHF
>TRBV30|NA|NA|TRBJ2-1
TGTGCCTGGAGTGTACGACGGGAGAATGAGCAGTTCTTC
CAWSVRRENEQFF
>TRBV11-2|TRBD1|NA|TRBJ1-1
TGTGCCAGCAGCTTGCGGACAGGGGTGGGCACTGAAGCTTTCTTT
CASSLRTGVGTEAFF
>TRBV9|TRBD1|few|TRBJ2-7
TGTGCCAGCAGCGTAGCCTACAGGGGGATCGAGCAGTACTTC
CASSVAYRGIEQYF
>TRBV7-2|NA|NA|TRBJ1-5
TGTGCCAGCAGCTTAGCGTTTGGCCCAGGGAACGGCAATCAGCCCCAGCATTTT
CASSLAFGPGNGNQPQHF
>TRBV28|NA|NA|TRBJ1-5
TGTGCCAGCAGTCCCGGGGGCAATCAGCCCCAGCATTTT
CASSPGGNQPQHF
>TRBV9|TRBD2|NA|TRBJ2-1
TGTGCCAGCAGCTTGAGCGGGGAAACCTACAATGAGCAGTTCTTC
CASSLSGETYNEQFF
>TRBV28|TRBD2|NA|TRBJ2-2
TGTGCCAGCAGCAAGGGGATAGCGGGAGCGTATATCGGGGAGCTGTTTTTT
CASSKGIAGAYIGELFF
>TRBV19|TRBD1|NA|TRBJ1-2
TGTGCCAGTACCGCCGGGACAGGACCCTTCTATGGCTACACCTTC
CASTAGTGPFYGYTF
>TRBV4-1|TRBD2|NA|TRBJ2-1
TGCGCCAGCAGCCAGGGACTAGCTCGGGATCCCTACAATGAGCAGTTCTTC
CASSQGLARDPYNEQFF
>TRBV5-3|NA|NA|TRBJ2-1
TGTGCCAGAAGCCTTCCTCTCGAAGGGAACAAGGATGAGCAGTTCTTC
CARSLPLEGNKDEQFF
>TRBV6-1|TRBD2|NA|TRBJ2-1
TGTGCCAGCAGTGAAGTCCTAGCGGGGGTCTACAATGAGCAGTTCTTC
CASSEVLAGVYNEQFF
>TRBV5-1|TRBD2|NA|TRBJ2-5
TGCGCCAGCAGCCCTCAGGCTAGCGGGGGACAAGAGACCCAGTACTTC
CASSPQASGGQETQYF